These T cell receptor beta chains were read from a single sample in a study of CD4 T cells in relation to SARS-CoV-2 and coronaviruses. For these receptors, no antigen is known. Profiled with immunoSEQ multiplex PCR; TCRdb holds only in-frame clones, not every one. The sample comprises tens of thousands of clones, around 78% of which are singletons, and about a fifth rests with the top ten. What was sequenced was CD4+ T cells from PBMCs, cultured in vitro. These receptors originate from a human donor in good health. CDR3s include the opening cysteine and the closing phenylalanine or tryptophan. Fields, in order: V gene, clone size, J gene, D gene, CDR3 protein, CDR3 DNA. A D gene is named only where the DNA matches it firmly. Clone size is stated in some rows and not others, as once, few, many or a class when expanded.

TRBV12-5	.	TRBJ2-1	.	CASGLIPGSSYNEQFF	TGTGCTAGTGGTTTGATCCCCGGGAGCTCCTACAATGAGCAGTTCTTC
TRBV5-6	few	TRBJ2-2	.	CASSPDYANTGELFF	TGTGCCAGCAGCCCGGACTACGCGAACACCGGGGAGCTGTTTTTT
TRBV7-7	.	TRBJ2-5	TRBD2	CASSPAGRETQYF	TGTGCCAGCAGTCCAGCGGGGCGAGAGACCCAGTACTTC
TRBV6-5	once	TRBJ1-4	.	CASSYGQLNEKLFF	TGTGCCAGCAGTTACGGACAGCTTAATGAAAAACTGTTTTTT
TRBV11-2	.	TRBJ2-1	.	CASSPDRVYNEQFF	TGTGCCAGCAGCCCGGACCGGGTATACAATGAGCAGTTCTTC
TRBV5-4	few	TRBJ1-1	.	CASSSQMAEEAFF	TGTGCCAGCAGCTCTCAAATGGCAGAAGAAGCTTTCTTT
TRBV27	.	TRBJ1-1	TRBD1	CASSALGQGGTEAFF	TGTGCCAGCAGTGCCCTCGGACAGGGGGGCACTGAAGCTTTCTTT
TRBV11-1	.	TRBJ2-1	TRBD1	CASSLLTGGYNEQFF	TGTGCCAGCAGCCTTTTGACAGGGGGCTACAATGAGCAGTTCTTC
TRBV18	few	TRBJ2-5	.	CASSPSGEETQYF	TGTGCCAGCTCACCCTCTGGTGAAGAGACCCAGTACTTC
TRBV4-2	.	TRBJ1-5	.	CASSPQPYSNQPQHF	TGTGCCAGCAGCCCCCAACCGTATAGCAATCAGCCCCAGCATTTT
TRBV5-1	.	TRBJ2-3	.	CASSLDGSLLADTQYF	TGCGCCAGCAGCTTGGACGGTAGTCTTCTCGCAGATACGCAGTATTTT
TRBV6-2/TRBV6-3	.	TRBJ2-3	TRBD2	CASSYSPSGRDTQYF	TGTGCCAGCAGTTACTCGCCCAGCGGGAGGGATACGCAGTATTTT
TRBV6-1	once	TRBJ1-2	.	CASRPIGTGYGYTF	TGTGCCAGCAGACCGATCGGGACGGGCTATGGCTACACCTTC
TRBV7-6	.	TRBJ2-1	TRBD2	CASSFDLAGGLNEQFF	TGTGCCAGCAGCTTCGATCTAGCGGGAGGTTTGAATGAGCAGTTCTTC
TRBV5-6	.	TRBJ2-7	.	CASSRRSVSAGQYF	TGTGCCAGCAGTCGGAGGTCAGTCTCAGCGGGGCAGTACTTC
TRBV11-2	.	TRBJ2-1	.	CASSLLYGSRSYNEQFF	TGTGCCAGCAGCTTACTCTACGGGTCCCGCTCCTACAATGAGCAGTTCTTC
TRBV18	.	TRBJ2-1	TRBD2	CASSPGGSVLNEQFF	TGTGCCAGCTCACCGGGCGGGAGTGTCCTCAATGAGCAGTTCTTC
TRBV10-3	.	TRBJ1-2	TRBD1	CAISLTGEHYGYTF	TGTGCCATCAGCCTGACAGGGGAACACTATGGCTACACCTTC
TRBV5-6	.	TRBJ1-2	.	CASSLGGVDYGYTF	TGTGCCAGCAGCTTGGGCGGGGTTGACTATGGCTACACCTTC
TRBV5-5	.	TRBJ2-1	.	CASSPIPETTLGVF	TGTGCCAGCAGCCCGATACCCGAGACTACTCTGGGGGTCTTC
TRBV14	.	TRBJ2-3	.	CASSDSTDTQYF	TGTGCCAGCAGCGACAGCACAGATACGCAGTATTTT
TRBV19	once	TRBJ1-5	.	CASSIDLTGGGGPQHF	TGTGCCAGTAGTATAGATCTGACCGGTGGGGGGGGGCCCCAGCATTTT
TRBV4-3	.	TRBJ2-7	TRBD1	CASSQDLADRAFLEQYF	TGCGCCAGCAGCCAAGATCTTGCGGACAGGGCCTTCCTCGAGCAGTACTTC
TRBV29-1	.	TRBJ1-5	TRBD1	CSVGGDNQPQHF	TGCAGCGTAGGGGGCGACAATCAGCCCCAGCATTTT
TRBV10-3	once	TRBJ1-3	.	CAITSGPYNSGNTIYF	TGTGCCATCACCTCTGGACCCTATAACTCTGGAAACACCATATATTTT
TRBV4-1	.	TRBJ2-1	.	CASSQDRRTGEFF	TGCGCCAGCAGCCAAGATCGACGGACTGGGGAGTTCTTC
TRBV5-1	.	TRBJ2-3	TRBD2	CASRSTSGSPDTQYF	TGCGCCAGCAGATCCACTAGCGGGAGTCCAGATACGCAGTATTTT
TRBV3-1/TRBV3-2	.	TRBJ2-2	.	CASSPPGLVDTGELFF	TGTGCCAGCAGCCCGCCGGGACTCGTGGACACCGGGGAGCTGTTTTTT
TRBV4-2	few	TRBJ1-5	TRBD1	CASSQDAGRGSNQPQHF	TGTGCCAGCAGCCAAGATGCGGGCAGGGGGAGCAATCAGCCCCAGCATTTT
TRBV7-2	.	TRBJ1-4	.	CASSFAGDEKLFF	TGTGCCAGCAGCTTTGCAGGGGATGAAAAACTGTTTTTT
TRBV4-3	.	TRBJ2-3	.	CASSDQGGPRGDTQYF	TGCGCCAGCAGCGACCAGGGGGGGCCTAGGGGAGATACGCAGTATTTT
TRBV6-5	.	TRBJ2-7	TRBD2	CASRETSGGYEQYF	TGTGCCAGCAGGGAGACTAGCGGGGGTTACGAGCAGTACTTC
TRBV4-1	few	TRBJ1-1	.	CASSQYIFRGGTEAFF	TGCGCCAGCAGCCAATACATATTTCGGGGAGGCACTGAAGCTTTCTTT
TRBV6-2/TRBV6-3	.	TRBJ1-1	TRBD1	CASSSGTAMNTEAFF	TGTGCCAGCAGTTCCGGGACAGCAATGAACACTGAAGCTTTCTTT
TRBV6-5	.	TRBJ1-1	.	CASTSRGGFTEAFF	TGTGCCAGCACTTCCCGTGGCGGGTTCACTGAAGCTTTCTTT
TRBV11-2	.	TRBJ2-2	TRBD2	CASSLATASGMGELFF	TGTGCCAGCAGCCTCGCTACCGCTAGCGGGATGGGGGAGCTGTTTTTT
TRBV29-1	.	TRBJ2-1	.	CSAGASNNEQFF	TGCAGCGCGGGCGCTAGTAACAATGAGCAGTTCTTC
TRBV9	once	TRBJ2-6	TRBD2	CASSSRTSGGGSGANVLTF	TGTGCCAGCAGCTCGCGGACTAGCGGGGGGGGATCTGGGGCCAACGTCCTGACTTTC
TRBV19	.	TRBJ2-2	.	CASSPSLASPGELFF	TGTGCCAGTAGTCCTAGTCTAGCGAGCCCCGGGGAGCTGTTTTTT
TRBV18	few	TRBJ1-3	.	CASSSYNRGNTIYF	TGTGCCAGCTCATCCTATAATCGTGGAAACACCATATATTTT
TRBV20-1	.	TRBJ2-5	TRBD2	CSVGREETQYF	TGCAGTGTCGGGAGGGAAGAGACCCAGTACTTC
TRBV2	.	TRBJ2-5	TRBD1	CASSEQGGAKETQYF	TGTGCCAGCAGTGAACAAGGGGGCGCGAAGGAGACCCAGTACTTC
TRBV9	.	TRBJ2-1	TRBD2	CASSGRTSGRVSEQFF	TGTGCCAGCAGCGGGAGGACTAGCGGGAGGGTGAGTGAGCAGTTCTTC
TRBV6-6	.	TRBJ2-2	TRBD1	CASTQPGGNTGELFF	TGTGCCAGCACCCAGCCAGGGGGCAACACCGGGGAGCTGTTTTTT
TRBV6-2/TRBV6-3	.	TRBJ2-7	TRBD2	CASSRSGGAYEQYF	TGTGCCAGCAGTCGGAGCGGGGGGGCCTACGAGCAGTACTTC
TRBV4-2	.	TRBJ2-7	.	CASSQGSSSSYEQYF	TGTGCCAGCAGCCAAGGTTCCTCGAGCTCCTACGAGCAGTACTTC
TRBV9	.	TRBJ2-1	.	CASSVSPLASAYNEQFF	TGTGCCAGCAGCGTATCCCCTCTGGCGTCCGCCTACAATGAGCAGTTCTTC
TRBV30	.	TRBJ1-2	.	CAWSVTPPGGYTF	TGTGCCTGGAGTGTCACCCCCCCCGGTGGCTACACCTTC
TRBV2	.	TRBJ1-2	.	CASSGVGPTYGYTF	TGTGCCAGCAGCGGAGTGGGCCCGACGTATGGCTACACCTTC
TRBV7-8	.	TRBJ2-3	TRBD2	CASSELAGGVDTQYF	TGTGCCAGCAGCGAATTAGCGGGAGGTGTAGATACGCAGTATTTT
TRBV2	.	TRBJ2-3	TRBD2	CASRSSGAADTQYF	TGTGCCAGCAGGTCCAGCGGGGCCGCGGATACGCAGTATTTT